The source of this T cell receptor (beta chain) is a study of Ad26.COV2.S vaccination and SARS-CoV-2 variants. Study-level background: Donor allocation was to the COV1001 Ad26.COV2.S trial arm. Recipients of Ad26.COV2.S got it intramuscularly, once or twice 56 days apart. Findings and caveats of the study: Vaccinees showed greater spike-specific TCR breadth than placebo recipients. Substantial post-vaccination breadth of spike-specific CD8+ and CD4+ T cell responses was reported.

Treatment meaning: roughly 18 received Ad26.COV2.S at low or high dose, single or two shots; 5 received placebo; per-sample allocation not given. Specimens were obtained on day 63 following the first vaccine or placebo injection. About this clone: Its antigen remains unknown.

Sequencing used immunoSEQ multiplex PCR; TCRdb keeps in-frame clones, though not all of them. The data hold around 420,000 clones, with more than 75% observed a single time. CDR3 length: 14 amino acids. After removal of 6 bases from V and 1 base from J, the junction contained 5 bases not matched to a gene. Germline CDR1 reads MNHEY; CDR2 reads SVGAGI. Specimen: peripheral blood, collected in a trial of Ad26.COV2.S vaccine versus placebo. The V gene is TRBV6-5, the J gene TRBJ1-1; 7 nucleotides match TRBD1. The sequence derives from a person aged 18-60 years who received the Ad26.COV2.S COVID-19 vaccine or a placebo. The CDR3 sequence is CASRKQGPNTEAFF. The CDR3 nucleotides read TGTGCCAGCAGGAAACAGGGGCCGAACACTGAAGCTTTCTTT.